This record covers a single T cell receptor (beta chain). In the original analysis: Quantification of nucleated cells was approximated via reference gene primer amplification. Measured with immunoSEQ multiplex PCR; TCRdb has only the in-frame clones, and not every one. V and J calls and clone size are those listed in that table; D and trimming were worked out from the DNA. The sample records about 94,000 clones, over 60% being singletons. V lost 6 bases to trimming and J lost 8 bases, with 10 bases between them. The CDR3 has 11 amino acids. The sample is drawn from a study of blood T cell repertoires in COVID-19. Turning to the study itself: The United States, Italy and Spain provided the acute and convalescent COVID-19 samples. The analysed material was cDNA or gDNA that came from T cells, B-cell-depleted T cells, or PBMCs.

The sequencing sample was made of peripheral blood. This receptor was taken from a human donor in a cohort sampled during active COVID-19. The rearrangement links TRBV12-3 or TRBV12-4 to TRBJ1-1, with D unclear. The CDR3 protein is CASSWGVEAFF. In nucleotides, the CDR3 is TGTGCCAGCAGCTGGGGAGTAGAAGCTTTCTTT.